This T cell receptor (beta chain) was identified during a study of T cell responses to AZD1222 COVID-19 vaccine. Profiling relied on immunoSEQ multiplex PCR, and the TCRdb table lists in-frame clones only, not all of them. The table shows 150,000 to 200,000 clones, with around 90% occurring only once. A remark on this clone: What it binds is not known.

Study findings and constraints: The study sampled repertoires only after the peak T cell response. CD4 TCRs associated with vaccination spanned spike, dominating at 160-218 and 743-854.

This receptor was obtained from an adult who received the AZD1222 COVID-19 vaccine. The source material was peripheral blood, sampled 28 days after the second AZD1222 dose.

CDR3 sequence: CAIGGQGGRSPLHF. CDR3 coding DNA: TGTGCCATCGGGGGACAGGGAGGTCGATCACCCCTCCACTTT. The chain couples TRBV10-3 to TRBJ1-6; 9 bases are shared with TRBD1. The CDR3 has 14 residues. Losses at the gene ends were 8 bases for V and 10 bases for J; bases not matched to a gene: 9. The germline V gene has CDR1 ENHRY and CDR2 SYGVKD.